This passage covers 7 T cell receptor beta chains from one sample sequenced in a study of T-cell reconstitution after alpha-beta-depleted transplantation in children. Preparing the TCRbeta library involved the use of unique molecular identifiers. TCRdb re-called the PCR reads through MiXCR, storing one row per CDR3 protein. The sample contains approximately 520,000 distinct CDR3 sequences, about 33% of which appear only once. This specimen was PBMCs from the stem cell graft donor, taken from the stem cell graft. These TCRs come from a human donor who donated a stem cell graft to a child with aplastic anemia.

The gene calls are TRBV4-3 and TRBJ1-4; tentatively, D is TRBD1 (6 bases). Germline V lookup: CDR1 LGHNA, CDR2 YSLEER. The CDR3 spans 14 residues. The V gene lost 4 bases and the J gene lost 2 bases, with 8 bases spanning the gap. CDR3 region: CASSLTGTNEKLFF. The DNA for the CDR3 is TGCGCCAGCAGCCTTACAGGGACTAATGAAAAACTGTTTTTT.

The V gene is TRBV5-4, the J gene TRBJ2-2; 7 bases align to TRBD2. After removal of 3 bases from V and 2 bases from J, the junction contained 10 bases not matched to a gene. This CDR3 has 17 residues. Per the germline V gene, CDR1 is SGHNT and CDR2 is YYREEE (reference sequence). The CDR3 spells CASSSMTVTSNTGELFF. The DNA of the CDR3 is TGTGCCAGCAGCTCGATGACTGTGACTAGCAACACCGGGGAGCTGTTTTTT.

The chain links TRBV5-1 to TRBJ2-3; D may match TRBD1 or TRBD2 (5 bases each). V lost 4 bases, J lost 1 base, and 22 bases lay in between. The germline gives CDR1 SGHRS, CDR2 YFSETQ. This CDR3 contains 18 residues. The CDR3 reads CASSAPLSRGPRTDTQYF. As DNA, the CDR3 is TGCGCCAGCAGCGCCCCCCTATCTCGGGGACCACGCACAGATACGCAGTATTTT.

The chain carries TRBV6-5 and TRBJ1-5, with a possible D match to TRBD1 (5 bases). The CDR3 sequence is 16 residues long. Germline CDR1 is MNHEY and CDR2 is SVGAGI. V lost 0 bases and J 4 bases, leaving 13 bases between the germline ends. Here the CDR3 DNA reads TGTGCCAGCAGTTACTCTTGGGACGGCGGTAATCAGCCCCAGCATTTT. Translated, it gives CASSYSWDGGNQPQHF.

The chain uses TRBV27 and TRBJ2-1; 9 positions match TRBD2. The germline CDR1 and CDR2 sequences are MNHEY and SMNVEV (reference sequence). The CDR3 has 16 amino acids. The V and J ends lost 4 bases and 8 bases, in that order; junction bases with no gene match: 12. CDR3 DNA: TGTGCCAGCAGTTCTGCTCCTAGCGGGGCTCAGGATGAGCAGTTCTTC. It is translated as CASSSAPSGAQDEQFF.

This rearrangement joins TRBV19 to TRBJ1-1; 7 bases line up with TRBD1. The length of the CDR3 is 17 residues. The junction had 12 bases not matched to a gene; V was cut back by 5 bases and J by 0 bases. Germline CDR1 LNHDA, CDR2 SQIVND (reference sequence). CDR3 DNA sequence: TGTGCCAGTAGTCCTCATACGGACAGGCCACTGAACACTGAAGCTTTCTTT. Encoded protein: CASSPHTDRPLNTEAFF. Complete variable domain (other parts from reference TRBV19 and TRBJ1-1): DGGITQSPKYLFRKEGQNVTLSCEQNLNHDAMYWYRQDPGQGLRLIYYSQIVNDFQKGDIAEGYSVSREKKESFPLTVTSAQKNPTAFYLCASSPHTDRPLNTEAFFGQGTRLTVV.

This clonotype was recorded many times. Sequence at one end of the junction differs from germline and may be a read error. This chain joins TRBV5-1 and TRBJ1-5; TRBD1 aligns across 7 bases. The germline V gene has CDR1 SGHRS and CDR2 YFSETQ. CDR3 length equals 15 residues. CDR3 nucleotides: TGTGCCAGCAGTCTGGCAGGGGGTAGCAATCAGCCCCAGCATTTT. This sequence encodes CASSLAGGSNQPQHF.